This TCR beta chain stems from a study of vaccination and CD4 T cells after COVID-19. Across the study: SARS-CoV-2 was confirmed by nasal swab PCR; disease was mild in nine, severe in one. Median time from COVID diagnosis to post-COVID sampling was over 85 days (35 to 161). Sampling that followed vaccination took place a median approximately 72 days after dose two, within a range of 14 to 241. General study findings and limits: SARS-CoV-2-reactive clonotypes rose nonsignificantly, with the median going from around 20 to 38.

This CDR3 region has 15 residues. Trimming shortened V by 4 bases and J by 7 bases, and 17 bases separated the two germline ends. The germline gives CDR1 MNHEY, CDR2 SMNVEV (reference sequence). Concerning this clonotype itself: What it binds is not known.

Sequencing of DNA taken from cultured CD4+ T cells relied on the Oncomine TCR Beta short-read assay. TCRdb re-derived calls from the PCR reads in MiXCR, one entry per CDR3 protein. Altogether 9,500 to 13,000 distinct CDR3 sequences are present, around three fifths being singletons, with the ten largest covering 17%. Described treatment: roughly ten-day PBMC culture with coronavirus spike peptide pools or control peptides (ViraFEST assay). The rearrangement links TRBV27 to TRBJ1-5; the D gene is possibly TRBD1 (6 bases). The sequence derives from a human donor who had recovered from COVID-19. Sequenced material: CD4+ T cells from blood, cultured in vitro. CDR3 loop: CASSSLRGATQPQHF. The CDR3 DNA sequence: TGTGCCAGCAGTTCTCTAAGGGGGGCAACACAGCCCCAGCATTTT.